One sample yielded the 19 T cell receptor beta chains listed below, sequenced in a study of blood T cell repertoires in COVID-19. Clones were read by immunoSEQ multiplex PCR, and TCRdb kept only the in-frame ones, dropping some. The table lists around 200,000 clones, 80% to 90% of them singletons, with about 10% in the top ten. The sequencing input was peripheral blood. These receptors all stem from a human donor with active or convalescent COVID-19. The donor label of this sample is uncertain.

This chain joins TRBV5-5 and TRBJ1-3, with D possibly TRBD1 on 5 matching bases. V lost 4 bases to trimming and J lost 2 bases, with 13 bases between them. Germline CDR1 SGHKS, CDR2 YYEKEE (reference sequence). This CDR3 comprises 15 residues. CDR3 DNA: TGTGCCAGCAGCCCCCGGGGGGGGGCTGGAAACACCATATATTTT. It encodes CASSPRGGAGNTIYF.

The chain links TRBV5-4 to TRBJ2-7; D possibly matches TRBD1 or TRBD2 (7 bases each). The CDR3 extends over 15 amino acids. The germline V and J ends were trimmed by 4 bases and 5 bases, with 19 bases remaining between them. Germline V gene lookup returns CDR1 SGHNT and CDR2 YYREEE (reference sequence). The CDR3 region has the DNA TGTGCCAGCAGCCTGGGAGGGACAGCCAGCCACGAGCAGTACTTC. It specifies CASSLGGTASHEQYF.

The gene calls are TRBV2 and TRBJ2-7, with TRBD1 as a possible D gene (6 bases). Trimming left V 6 bases short and J 2 bases short, with 14 bases between. CDR1 SNHLY and CDR2 FYNNEI come from the germline V gene. The CDR3 contains 14 residues. The CDR3 loop reads CASRGALGAYEQYF. The DNA of the CDR3 is TGTGCCAGCAGGGGGGCTCTGGGGGCCTACGAGCAGTACTTC.

The genes are TRBV15 and TRBJ1-5; D call uncertain. V lost 1 base, J lost 1 base, and 14 bases lay in between. CDR1 is LNHNV, CDR2 YYDKDF, per germline (reference sequence). The CDR3 is 17 amino acids. CDR3 nucleotide sequence: TGTGCCACCAGCAGAGCGGCGGGAGGTTTCAGCAATCAGCCCCAGCATTTT. Protein product: CATSRAAGGFSNQPQHF.

This chain uses TRBV7-9 with TRBJ2-4, with 9 bases that match TRBD2. V lost 5 bases, J lost 6 bases, and 14 bases stayed unmatched. The CDR3 consists of 17 residues. CDR1 and CDR2 (germline): SEHNR, FQNEAQ (reference sequence). The CDR3 spells CASSLGGAGGPRNIQYF. CDR3 sequence (DNA): TGTGCCAGCAGCCTCGGCGGGGCGGGAGGGCCTCGAAACATTCAGTACTTC.

In its sample, this clone was seen once. This sequence joins TRBV15 and TRBJ2-3, with 7 nucleotides matching TRBD2. Germline V CDR1 and CDR2: LNHNV, YYDKDF (reference sequence). Germline trimming cut 9 bases from V and 5 bases from J; bases unmatched to any gene: 8. This CDR3 has 13 amino acids. Written as DNA, the CDR3 is TGTGCCACTATGCGTATAGCGGGAGATACGCAGTATTTT. This encodes CATMRIAGDTQYF. Looking up the rest from reference TRBV15 and TRBJ2-3 gives the full variable domain: DAMVIQNPRYQVTQFGKPVTLSCSQTLNHNVMYWYQQKSSQAPKLLFHYYDKDFNNEADTPDNFQSRRPNTSFCFLDIRSPGLGDTAMYLCATMRIAGDTQYFGPGTRLTVL.

This chain links TRBV27 with TRBJ2-7; 7 bases are a match to TRBD1. Germline V gene sequence: CDR1 MNHEY, CDR2 SMNVEV (reference sequence). The V gene end was trimmed by 0 bases and the J gene end by 4 bases; junction bases not matched to a gene: 12. This CDR3 has 17 amino acids. CDR3 in amino acids: CASSLSNRGFFPYEQYF. The CDR3, as DNA: TGTGCCAGCAGTTTATCGAACAGGGGATTCTTCCCTTACGAGCAGTACTTC.

This CDR3 reads CASTNRGPGDTIYF. The CDR3 nucleotides read TGTGCCAGCACGAACAGGGGCCCTGGGGACACCATATATTTT. The J gene is TRBJ1-3, the V gene TRBV6-5, with 7 bases that match TRBD1. The germline V gene has CDR1 MNHEY and CDR2 SVGAGI. The junction had 11 bases not matched to a gene; V was cut back by 7 bases and J by 8 bases. The CDR3 sequence is 14 residues long.

This clone appeared a single time. The rearrangement links TRBV27 to TRBJ2-1, with 11 bases that match TRBD2. The CDR3 runs 15 residues. Trimming at V came to 6 bases and at J to 8 bases, leaving 9 bases not matched to a gene. Germline V gene sequence: CDR1 MNHEY, CDR2 SMNVEV (reference sequence). CDR3 in amino acids: CASRGGTSGFYEQFF. For the CDR3, the DNA is TGTGCCAGCAGAGGGGGGACTAGCGGTTTCTATGAGCAGTTCTTC.

This clone was counted a single time. This chain joins TRBV7-2 and TRBJ1-6; TRBD1 matches at 7 bases. V lost 4 bases, J lost 16 bases, and 7 bases stayed unmatched. From germline, CDR1 is SGHTA and CDR2 FQGNSA. The CDR3 is 12 amino acids. CDR3 sequence reads: CASSSPGTELHF. CDR3 DNA: TGTGCCAGCAGCTCACCGGGGACAGAGCTCCACTTT.

The chain has TRBV4-1 and TRBJ2-5, with TRBD2 as a possible D gene (7 bases). Germline CDR1 MGHRA, CDR2 YSYEKL. The CDR3 is 15 amino acids. The V end lost 3 bases, the J end lost 3 bases, and 14 bases lay between the germline ends. Here the CDR3 DNA reads TGCGCCAGCAGCCATTACGAAGGGGGGGAAGAGACCCAGTACTTC. Encoded protein: CASSHYEGGEETQYF.

V and J are TRBV5-3 and TRBJ2-7, with TRBD2 identical over 10 bases. TRBV5-3 is reported as an ORF; its role is uncertain. J gave up 4 bases and V 8 bases, and 6 bases lay outside the gene matches. The CDR3 extends over 13 amino acids. CDR3 in DNA: TGTGCCAGGAGCGGGAGGGCGGAATACGAGCAGTACTTC. Protein sequence: CARSGRAEYEQYF.

This chain joins TRBV2 and TRBJ1-1; D possibly corresponds to TRBD1 (5 bases). Germline V gene sequence: CDR1 SNHLY, CDR2 FYNNEI. V lost 8 bases to trimming and J lost 5 bases, with 18 bases between them. The CDR3 has 14 amino acids. CDR3 protein: CASASEAEGTEAFF. The CDR3 DNA reads TGTGCCAGCGCCTCCGAGGCGGAGGGGACTGAAGCTTTCTTT.

V is TRBV19 and J is TRBJ1-1; no firm D call. V was trimmed by 8 bases and J by 1 base, leaving 14 bases between them. Germline CDR1 reads LNHDA; CDR2 reads SQIVND (reference sequence). The CDR3 is 14 amino acids. CDR3 in amino acids: CASLVRGANTEAFF. The DNA of the CDR3 is TGTGCCAGTTTGGTCCGAGGCGCGAACACTGAAGCTTTCTTT. The whole variable domain, remainder taken from reference TRBV19 and TRBJ1-1, is DGGITQSPKYLFRKEGQNVTLSCEQNLNHDAMYWYRQDPGQGLRLIYYSQIVNDFQKGDIAEGYSVSREKKESFPLTVTSAQKNPTAFYLCASLVRGANTEAFFGQGTRLTVV.

This chain joins TRBV2 and TRBJ2-7; maybe TRBD1 (5 bases). CDR1 is SNHLY and CDR2 is FYNNEI in the germline V gene. The V and J ends lost 8 bases and 2 bases respectively, with 16 bases between them. This CDR3 region has 14 residues. The DNA of the CDR3 is TGTGCCAGCGGGCCGGTCAGGGTGGCCTACGAGCAGTACTTC. Its protein is CASGPVRVAYEQYF. The whole variable domain, remainder taken from reference TRBV2 and TRBJ2-7, is EPEVTQTPSHQVTQMGQEVILRCVPISNHLYFYWYRQILGQKVEFLVSFYNNEISEKSEIFDDQFSVERPDGSNFTLKIRSTKLEDSAMYFCASGPVRVAYEQYFGPGTRLTVT.

The chain carries TRBV3-1 (or the pseudogene TRBV3-2) and TRBJ2-3, with D unclear. Deletions cut 7 bases from V and 1 base from J, with 3 bases between. The CDR3 has 11 residues. Per the germline V gene, CDR1 is LGHDT and CDR2 is YNNKEL (reference sequence). CDR3 in DNA: TGTGCCAGCACGGGCACAGATACGCAGTATTTT. The encoded protein is CASTGTDTQYF.

The rearrangement uses TRBV9 and TRBJ2-3; 7 bases match TRBD2. Germline-derived CDR1 and CDR2 are SGDLS and YYNGEE. J was trimmed by 4 bases and V by 0 bases; bases with no gene match: 11. This CDR3 region has 17 residues. The CDR3 loop reads CASSVGASSGGADTQYF. The CDR3 DNA reads TGTGCCAGCAGCGTAGGGGCTAGCTCTGGGGGGGCAGATACGCAGTATTTT.

The V call is TRBV7-2, the J call TRBJ2-7, with 12 bases that match TRBD1. The ends lost 5 bases at V and 7 bases at J; junction bases unmatched: 12. The CDR3 extends over 16 amino acids. The germline CDR1 and CDR2 sequences are SGHTA and FQGNSA. CDR3 in amino acids: CASSQAGTGGLLEQYF. The CDR3 DNA reads TGTGCCAGCAGCCAAGCCGGGACAGGGGGCCTCCTTGAGCAGTACTTC.

The rearrangement joins TRBV11-3 to TRBJ1-1; D call uncertain. V was shortened by 0 bases and J by 10 bases, with 12 bases between the two germline ends. Looked up from germline, CDR1 is SGHNT and CDR2 is YENEEA. The CDR3 sequence is 13 residues long. This CDR3 is CASSLDQREAAFF. The CDR3 region has the DNA TGTGCCAGCAGCTTAGATCAGAGGGAGGCAGCTTTCTTT.